This T cell receptor beta chain stems from a study of T-cell reconstitution after alpha-beta-depleted transplantation in children. Findings and limits, study-wide: Newly made T cells mostly supplied T-cell counts and diversity one year after transplant. In patients about two months after transplant, alpha-beta T cells reportedly arose from several hundred expanded graft clones.

As it was prepared, the TCRbeta library received unique molecular identifiers. TCRdb reanalysed the PCR reads using MiXCR and keeps one entry per CDR3 protein. The sample consists of 550,000 to 800,000 distinct CDR3 sequences, around 12% of them appearing once. This clonotype was recorded at least ten times. Its antigen is as yet unknown. This TCR came from a girl aged 2 to 9 with congenital amegakaryocytic thrombocytopenia, due to receive a stem cell transplant. The sequenced sample was PBMCs, obtained before TCRalphabeta/CD19-depleted stem cell transplant.

The CDR3 loop is CASSMERAGELFF. The CDR3 DNA reads as TGTGCCAGTAGTATGGAACGCGCCGGGGAGCTGTTTTTT. The chain couples TRBV19 to TRBJ2-2; the D is unclear. The CDR3 consists of 13 residues. Trimming removed 3 bases from V and 6 bases from J, with 8 bases in between. The V gene's germline CDR1 is LNHDA and CDR2 SQIVND (reference sequence).